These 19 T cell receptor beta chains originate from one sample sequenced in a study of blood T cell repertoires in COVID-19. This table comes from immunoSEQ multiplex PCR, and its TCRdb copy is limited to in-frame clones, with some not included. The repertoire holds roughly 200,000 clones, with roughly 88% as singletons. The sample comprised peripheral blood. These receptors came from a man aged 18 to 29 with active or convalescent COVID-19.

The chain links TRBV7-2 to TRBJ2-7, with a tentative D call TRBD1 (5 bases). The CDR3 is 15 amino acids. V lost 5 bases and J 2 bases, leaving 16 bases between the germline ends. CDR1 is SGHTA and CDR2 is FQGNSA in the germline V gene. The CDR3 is CASSPRSQGPYEQYF. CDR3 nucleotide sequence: TGTGCCAGCAGCCCGCGAAGCCAGGGCCCCTACGAGCAGTACTTC.

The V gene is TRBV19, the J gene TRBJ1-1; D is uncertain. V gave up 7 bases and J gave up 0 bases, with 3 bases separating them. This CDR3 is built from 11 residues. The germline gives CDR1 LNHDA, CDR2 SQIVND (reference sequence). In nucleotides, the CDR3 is TGTGCCAGTATAGTGAACACTGAAGCTTTCTTT. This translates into CASIVNTEAFF.

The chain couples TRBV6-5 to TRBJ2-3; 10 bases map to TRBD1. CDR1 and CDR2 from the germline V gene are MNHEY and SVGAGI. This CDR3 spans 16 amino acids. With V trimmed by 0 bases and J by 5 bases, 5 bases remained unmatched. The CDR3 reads CASSYSGTGVGDTQYF. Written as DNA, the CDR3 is TGTGCCAGCAGTTACTCTGGGACAGGGGTGGGAGATACGCAGTATTTT.

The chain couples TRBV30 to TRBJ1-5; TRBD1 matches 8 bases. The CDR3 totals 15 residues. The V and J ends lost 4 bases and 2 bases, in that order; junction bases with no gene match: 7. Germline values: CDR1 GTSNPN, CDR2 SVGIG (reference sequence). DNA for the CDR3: TGTGCCTGGAACTCGGACAGGGCTGGCAATCAGCCCCAGCATTTT. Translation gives CAWNSDRAGNQPQHF.

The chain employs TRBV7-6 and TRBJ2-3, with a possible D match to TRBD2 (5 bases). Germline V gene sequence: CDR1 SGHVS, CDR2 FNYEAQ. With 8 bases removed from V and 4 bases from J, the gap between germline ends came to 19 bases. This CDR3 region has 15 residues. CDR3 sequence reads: CASSRGHLAADTQYF. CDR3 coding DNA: TGTGCCAGCTCACGAGGGCATCTGGCGGCAGATACGCAGTATTTT.

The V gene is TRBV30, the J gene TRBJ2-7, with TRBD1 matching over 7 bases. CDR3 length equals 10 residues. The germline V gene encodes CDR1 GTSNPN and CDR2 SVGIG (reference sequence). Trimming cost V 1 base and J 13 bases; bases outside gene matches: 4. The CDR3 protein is CAWSAGTVYF. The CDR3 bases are TGTGCCTGGAGTGCGGGGACAGTTTACTTC. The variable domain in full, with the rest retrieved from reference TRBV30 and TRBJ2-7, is SQTIHQWPATLVQPVGSPLSLECTVEGTSNPNLYWYRQAAGRGLQLLFYSVGIGQISSEVPQNLSASRPQDRQFILSSKKLLLSDSGFYLCAWSAGTVYFGPGTRLTVT.

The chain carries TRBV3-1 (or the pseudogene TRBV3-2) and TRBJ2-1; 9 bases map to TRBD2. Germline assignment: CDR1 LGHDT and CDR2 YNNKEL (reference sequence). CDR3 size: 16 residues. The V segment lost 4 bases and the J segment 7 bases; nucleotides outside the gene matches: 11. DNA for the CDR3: TGTGCCAGCAGCCTCGGCGGCGGGAGGGCCGTGAATGAGCAGTTCTTC. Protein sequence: CASSLGGGRAVNEQFF.

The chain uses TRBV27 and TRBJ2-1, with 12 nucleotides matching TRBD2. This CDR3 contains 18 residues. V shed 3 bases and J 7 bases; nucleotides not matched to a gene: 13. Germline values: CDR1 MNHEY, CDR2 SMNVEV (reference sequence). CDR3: CASSLYPSGRAFSNEQFF. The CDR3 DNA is TGTGCCAGCAGTTTGTACCCTAGCGGGAGGGCCTTTTCTAATGAGCAGTTCTTC.

For the CDR3, the DNA is TGTGCCAGCTCACCACCTCTTACTAGCGGGAGTAGGTCCTACAATGAGCAGTTCTTC. It codes for CASSPPLTSGSRSYNEQFF. The V and J genes are TRBV18 and TRBJ2-1; TRBD2 matches at 11 bases. The V gene end was trimmed by 0 bases and the J gene end by 1 base; junction bases not matched to a gene: 8. Germline V gene sequence: CDR1 KGHSH, CDR2 LQKENI. This CDR3 has 19 residues. Full variable domain (outside the CDR3, taken from reference TRBV18 and TRBJ2-1): NAGVMQNPRHLVRRRGQEARLRCSPMKGHSHVYWYRQLPEEGLKFMVYLQKENIIDESGMPKERFSAEFPKEGPSILRIQQVVRGDSAAYFCASSPPLTSGSRSYNEQFFGPGTRLTVL.

The CDR3: CASSPESSRSSYNSPLHF. The CDR3 bases are TGTGCCAGCAGCCCTGAATCATCGAGAAGCTCCTATAATTCACCCCTCCACTTT. This chain links TRBV4-2 with TRBJ1-6; D is undetermined. The CDR3 has 18 residues. V was clipped by 4 bases and J by 0 bases, with 16 bases between them. From germline, CDR1 is LGHNA and CDR2 YNFKEQ.

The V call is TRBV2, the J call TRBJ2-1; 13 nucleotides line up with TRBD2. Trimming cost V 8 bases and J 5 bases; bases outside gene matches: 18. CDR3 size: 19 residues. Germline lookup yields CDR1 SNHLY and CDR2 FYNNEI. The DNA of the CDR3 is TGTGCCAGCTCATTACGACTAGCGGGAGGTTTTTTGGGTAACAATGAGCAGTTCTTC. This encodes CASSLRLAGGFLGNNEQFF.

The CDR3 loop is CASSHLDRRNTGELFF. In DNA form, the CDR3 reads TGTGCCAGCAGCCACCTAGACAGAAGGAACACCGGGGAGCTGTTTTTT. The chain is built from TRBV14 and TRBJ2-2; D might be TRBD1 (5 bases). Germline V gene lookup returns CDR1 SGHDN and CDR2 FVKESK. V was clipped by 3 bases and J by 1 base, with 12 bases between them. The length of the CDR3 is 16 residues. Based on the CDR3 plus reference TRBV14 and TRBJ2-2, the full variable domain is EAGVTQFPSHSVIEKGQTVTLRCDPISGHDNLYWYRRVMGKEIKFLLHFVKESKQDESGMPNNRFLAERTGGTYSTLKVQPAELEDSGVYFCASSHLDRRNTGELFFGEGSRLTVL.

In DNA form, the CDR3 reads TGTGCTAGTGGTTTGGACCCCCAGGGGGCGATTGGAAACACCATATATTTT. It codes for CASGLDPQGAIGNTIYF. This chain uses TRBV12-5 with TRBJ1-3; TRBD1 agrees at 8 bases. The trim removed 1 base at V and 3 bases at J, leaving 8 bases unmatched. This CDR3 is built from 17 residues. The germline CDR1 and CDR2 sequences are LGHNT and FRNRAP.

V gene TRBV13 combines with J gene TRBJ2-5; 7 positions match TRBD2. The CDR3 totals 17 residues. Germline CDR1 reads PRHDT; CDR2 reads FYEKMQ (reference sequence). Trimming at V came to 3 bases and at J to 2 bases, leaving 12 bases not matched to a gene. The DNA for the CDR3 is TGTGCCAGCAGCTTTAGGAGTGGCGGGAGTTATCAAGAGACCCAGTACTTC. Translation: CASSFRSGGSYQETQYF.

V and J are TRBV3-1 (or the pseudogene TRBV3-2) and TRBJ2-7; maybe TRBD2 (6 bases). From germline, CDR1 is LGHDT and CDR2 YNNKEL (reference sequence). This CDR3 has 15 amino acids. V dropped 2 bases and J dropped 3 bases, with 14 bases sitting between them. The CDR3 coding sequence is TGTGCCAGCAGCCAACCGCGGGATATGTACTACGAGCAGTACTTC. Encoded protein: CASSQPRDMYYEQYF.

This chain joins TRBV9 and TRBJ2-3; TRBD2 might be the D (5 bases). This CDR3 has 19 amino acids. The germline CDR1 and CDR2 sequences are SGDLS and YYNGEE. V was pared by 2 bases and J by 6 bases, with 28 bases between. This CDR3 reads CASSVPKGIAPTIEDTQYF. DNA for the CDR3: TGTGCCAGCAGCGTCCCAAAAGGAATAGCGCCTACCATAGAGGATACGCAGTATTTT.

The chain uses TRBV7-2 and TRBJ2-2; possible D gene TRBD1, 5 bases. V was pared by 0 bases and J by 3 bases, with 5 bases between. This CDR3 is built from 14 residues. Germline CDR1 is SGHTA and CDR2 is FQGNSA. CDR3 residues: CASSLAGHTGELFF. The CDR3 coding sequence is TGTGCCAGCAGCTTAGCGGGGCACACCGGGGAGCTGTTTTTT.

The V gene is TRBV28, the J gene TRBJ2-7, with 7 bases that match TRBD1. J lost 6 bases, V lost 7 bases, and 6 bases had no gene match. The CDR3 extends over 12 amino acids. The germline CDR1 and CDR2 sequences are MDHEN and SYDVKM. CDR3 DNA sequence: TGTGCCAGCAACAGGGGTACGGGCGAGCAGTACTTC. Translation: CASNRGTGEQYF.

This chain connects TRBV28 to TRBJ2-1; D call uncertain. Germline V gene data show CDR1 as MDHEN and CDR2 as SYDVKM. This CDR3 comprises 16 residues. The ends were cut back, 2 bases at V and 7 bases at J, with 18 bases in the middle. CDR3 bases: TGTGCCAGCAGTTTAAACCTAGTCGGCAAGCAAAATGAGCAGTTCTTC. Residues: CASSLNLVGKQNEQFF.